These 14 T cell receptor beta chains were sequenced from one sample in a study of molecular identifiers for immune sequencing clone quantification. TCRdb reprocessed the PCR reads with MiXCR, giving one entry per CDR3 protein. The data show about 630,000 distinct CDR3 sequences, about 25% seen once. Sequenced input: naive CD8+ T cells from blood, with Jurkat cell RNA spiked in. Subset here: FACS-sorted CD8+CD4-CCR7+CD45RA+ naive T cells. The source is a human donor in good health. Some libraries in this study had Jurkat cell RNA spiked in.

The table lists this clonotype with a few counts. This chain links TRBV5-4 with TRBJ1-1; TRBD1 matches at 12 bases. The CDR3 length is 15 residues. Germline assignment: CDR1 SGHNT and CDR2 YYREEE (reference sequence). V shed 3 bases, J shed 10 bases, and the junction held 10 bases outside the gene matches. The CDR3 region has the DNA TGTGCCAGCAGCTATGGGACAGGGGGCCAGATGGGAGCTTTCTTT. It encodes CASSYGTGGQMGAFF.

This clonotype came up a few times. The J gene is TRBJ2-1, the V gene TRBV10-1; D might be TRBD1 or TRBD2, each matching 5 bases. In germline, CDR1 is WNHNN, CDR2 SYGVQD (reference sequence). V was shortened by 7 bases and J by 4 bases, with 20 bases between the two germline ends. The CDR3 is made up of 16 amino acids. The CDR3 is CASNLAGSSGYNEQFF. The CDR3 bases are TGCGCCAGCAACCTAGCAGGGAGTTCAGGATACAATGAGCAGTTCTTC.

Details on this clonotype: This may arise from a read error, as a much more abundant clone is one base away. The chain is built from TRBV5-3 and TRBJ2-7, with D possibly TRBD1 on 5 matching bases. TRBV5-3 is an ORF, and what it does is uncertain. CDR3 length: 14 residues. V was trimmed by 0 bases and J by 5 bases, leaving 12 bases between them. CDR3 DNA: TGTGCCAGAAGCTTGGAGGGTCAGGGCCACGAGCAGTACTTC. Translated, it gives CARSLEGQGHEQYF.

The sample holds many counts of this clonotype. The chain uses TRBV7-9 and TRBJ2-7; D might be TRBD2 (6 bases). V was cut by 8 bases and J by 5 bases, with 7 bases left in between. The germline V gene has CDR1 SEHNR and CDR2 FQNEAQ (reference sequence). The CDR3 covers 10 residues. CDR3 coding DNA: TGTGCCAGCGAGCGGGACGAGCAGTACTTC. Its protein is CASERDEQYF.

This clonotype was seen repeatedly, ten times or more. The CDR3 coding sequence is TGTGCCAGCAGCAACCGAGCGGGCTACGAAAAACTGTTTTTT. Translated, it gives CASSNRAGYEKLFF. The chain has TRBV11-2 and TRBJ1-4; D remains ambiguous. The CDR3 extends over 14 amino acids. The V end lost 5 bases, the J end lost 8 bases, and 15 bases lay between the germline ends. From germline, CDR1 is SGHAT and CDR2 FQNNGV.

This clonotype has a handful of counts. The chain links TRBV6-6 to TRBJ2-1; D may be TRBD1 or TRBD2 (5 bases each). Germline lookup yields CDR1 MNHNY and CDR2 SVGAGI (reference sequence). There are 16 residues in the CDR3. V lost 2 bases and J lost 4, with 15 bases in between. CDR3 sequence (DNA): TGTGCCAGCAGTTACCCGCAGGGAGAACCTTACAATGAGCAGTTCTTC. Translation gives CASSYPQGEPYNEQFF.

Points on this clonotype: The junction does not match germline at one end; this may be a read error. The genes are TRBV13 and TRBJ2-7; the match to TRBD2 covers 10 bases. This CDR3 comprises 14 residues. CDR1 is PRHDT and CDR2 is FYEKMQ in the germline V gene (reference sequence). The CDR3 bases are TGTGCCTGCAGCTCCGGGACTAGCGCCTACGAGCAGTACTTC. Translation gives CACSSGTSAYEQYF.

CDR3 DNA: TGTGCCAGCAGCTTAGCATACCTGAATGAGCAGTTCTTC. It codes for CASSLAYLNEQFF. The chain joins TRBV7-7 to TRBJ2-1; the D is unclear. Germline CDR1 SSHAT, CDR2 FNYEAQ (reference sequence). The CDR3 is 13 amino acids. Trimming left V 0 bases short and J 7 bases short, with 7 bases between.

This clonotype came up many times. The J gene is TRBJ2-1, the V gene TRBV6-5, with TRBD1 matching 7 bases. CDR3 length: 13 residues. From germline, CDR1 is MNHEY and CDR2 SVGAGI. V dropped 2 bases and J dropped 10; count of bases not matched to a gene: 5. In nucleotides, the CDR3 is TGTGCCAGCAGTTACGATCCGGACAGGGAGCAGTTCTTC. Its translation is CASSYDPDREQFF.

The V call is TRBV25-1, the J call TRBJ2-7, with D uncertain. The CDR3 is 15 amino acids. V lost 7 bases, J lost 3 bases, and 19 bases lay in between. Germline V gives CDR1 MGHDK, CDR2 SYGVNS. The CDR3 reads CASMSVVGLFYEQYF. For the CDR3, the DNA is TGTGCCAGCATGTCAGTCGTGGGTCTGTTCTACGAGCAGTACTTC.

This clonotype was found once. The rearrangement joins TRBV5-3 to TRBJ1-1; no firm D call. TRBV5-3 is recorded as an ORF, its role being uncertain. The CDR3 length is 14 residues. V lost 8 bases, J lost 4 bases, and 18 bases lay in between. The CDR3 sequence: CASTAGDLGTEAFF. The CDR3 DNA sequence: TGTGCCAGCACCGCCGGGGATCTTGGCACTGAAGCTTTCTTT.

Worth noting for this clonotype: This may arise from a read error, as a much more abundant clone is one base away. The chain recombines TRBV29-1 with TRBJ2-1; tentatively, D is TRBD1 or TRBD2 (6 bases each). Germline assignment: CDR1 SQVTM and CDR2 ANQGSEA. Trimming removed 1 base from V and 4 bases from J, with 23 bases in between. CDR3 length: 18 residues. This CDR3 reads CSVEALPGATFFYNEQFF. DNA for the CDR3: TGCAGCGTTGAAGCTCTTCCGGGGGCGACCTTCTTTTACAATGAGCAGTTCTTC.

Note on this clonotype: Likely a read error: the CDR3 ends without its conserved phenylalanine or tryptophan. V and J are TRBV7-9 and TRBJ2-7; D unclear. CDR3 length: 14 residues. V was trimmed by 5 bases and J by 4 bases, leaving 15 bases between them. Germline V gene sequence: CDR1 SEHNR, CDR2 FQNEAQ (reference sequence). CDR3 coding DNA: TGTGCCAGCAGCCCAGTTATTCGTCCATACGAGCAGTACTCC. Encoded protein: CASSPVIRPYEQYS.

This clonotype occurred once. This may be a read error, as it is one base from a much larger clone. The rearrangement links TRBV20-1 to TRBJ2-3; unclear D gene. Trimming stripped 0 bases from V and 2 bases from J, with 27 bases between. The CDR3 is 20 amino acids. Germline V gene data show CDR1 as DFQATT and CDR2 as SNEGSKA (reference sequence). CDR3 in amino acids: CSAREDTGEQHFLDTDTQYF. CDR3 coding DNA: TGCAGTGCTAGAGAAGACACTGGGGAACAGCACTTCTTGGACACAGATACGCAGTATTTT.